This record looks at one T cell receptor beta chain sequence and its context. The source of the sample is a study of blood T cell repertoires in COVID-19. Background on the study: Material from acute and convalescent COVID-19 was sourced from the United States, Italy and Spain. T cells, B-cell-depleted T cells, or PBMCs provided the cDNA or gDNA that served as material.

How the authors handled the data: Reference gene primer amplification in the assay estimated nucleated cell counts. Some clones are missing from TCRdb's copy, which holds only in-frame ones; the method was immunoSEQ multiplex PCR. V and J calls and clone size are copied from that table; D and trimming were computed from the DNA. The sample lists around 150,000 clones, 80% to 90% seen once, with 1.1% in the top ten. Trimming removed 4 bases at V and 0 bases at J, with 11 bases between. Germline V gene sequence: CDR1 LGHDT, CDR2 YNNKEL (reference sequence). CDR3 length: 15 residues. The chain combines TRBV3-1 (or the pseudogene TRBV3-2) with TRBJ2-3; D not certain. The sample consisted of peripheral blood. This receptor was taken from a man in his forties with acute or convalescent COVID-19. The CDR3 nucleotides read TGTGCCAGCAGCCGCCGGTCTCTAAGCACAGATACGCAGTATTTT. It encodes CASSRRSLSTDTQYF.